This TCR beta chain was identified in a study of blood T cell repertoires in COVID-19. This clone showed up just a few times. Assay used: immunoSEQ multiplex PCR; TCRdb lists only in-frame clones, some missing. Altogether 95,000 to 150,000 clones are present, more than 80% being singletons, with the ten largest covering approximately 4.3%. V lost 5 bases to trimming and J lost 8 bases, with 10 bases between them. The CDR3 is 13 residues long. The germline gives CDR1 SGHVS, CDR2 FQNEAQ. The V gene is TRBV7-8, the J gene TRBJ1-6; D unclear. The specimen was peripheral blood. The receptor's source is a man in his forties or fifties with acute or convalescent COVID-19. CDR3: CASSHGRDSPLHF. As DNA, the CDR3 is TGTGCCAGCAGCCACGGGAGGGATTCACCCCTCCACTTT.